These T cell receptor beta chains were read from a single sample in a study of shared clonotypes between healthy human individuals. Method: immunoSEQ multiplex PCR; TCRdb's copy keeps in-frame clones and lacks some. The sample carries some 2,500,000 clones, around 90% recorded once. Source material: naive CD4+ T cells from PBMCs. The receptors stem from a man younger than 35 in good health. Some clones in this sample may be carry-over from other donors' samples. Each CDR3 is given with its conserved first and last residue. The D gene is left open where the match is weak. Size is stated for part of the rows, as once, few or many counts, or as a class when the clone is expanded.

j_gene: TRBJ2-7; d_gene: TRBD1; v_gene: TRBV7-2; abundance: NA; CDR3aa: CASSRTGGYSYEQYF; CDR3nt: TGTGCCAGCAGCAGGACAGGGGGGTACTCCTACGAGCAGTACTTC
j_gene: TRBJ2-5; d_gene: TRBD1; v_gene: TRBV6-5; abundance: NA; CDR3aa: CASSWGQGFGETQYF; CDR3nt: TGTGCCAGCAGTTGGGGACAGGGTTTTGGGGAGACCCAGTACTTC
j_gene: TRBJ1-2; d_gene: NA; v_gene: TRBV28; abundance: NA; CDR3aa: CASSLNRGTNYGYTF; CDR3nt: TGTGCCAGCAGTTTAAATCGGGGGACCAACTATGGCTACACCTTC
j_gene: TRBJ2-1; d_gene: TRBD1; v_gene: TRBV5-6; abundance: NA; CDR3aa: CASSATGVVGEQFF; CDR3nt: TGTGCCAGCAGCGCAACAGGGGTCGTAGGTGAGCAGTTCTTC
j_gene: TRBJ2-3; d_gene: NA; v_gene: TRBV18; abundance: NA; CDR3aa: CASSPPPGGADTQYF; CDR3nt: TGTGCCAGCTCACCCCCCCCGGGTGGAGCCGATACGCAGTATTTT
j_gene: TRBJ2-7; d_gene: TRBD2; v_gene: TRBV9; abundance: once; CDR3aa: CASSVAGRAGYEQYF; CDR3nt: TGTGCCAGCAGCGTAGCGGGGAGGGCCGGGTACGAGCAGTACTTC
j_gene: TRBJ2-3; d_gene: NA; v_gene: TRBV21-1; abundance: NA; CDR3aa: CASGRGGPSTDTQYF; CDR3nt: TGTGCCAGCGGACGGGGCGGGCCGAGCACAGATACGCAGTATTTT
j_gene: TRBJ2-3; d_gene: NA; v_gene: TRBV7-2; abundance: NA; CDR3aa: CASSLSGYSSSTQYF; CDR3nt: TGTGCCAGCAGCCTGAGCGGGTACTCGTCCTCAACGCAGTATTTT
j_gene: TRBJ1-5; d_gene: NA; v_gene: TRBV5-5; abundance: few; CDR3aa: CASSLSLGGGQPQHF; CDR3nt: TGTGCCAGCAGCTTGTCTTTGGGGGGAGGGCAGCCCCAGCATTTT
j_gene: TRBJ2-1; d_gene: NA; v_gene: TRBV29-1; abundance: NA; CDR3aa: CSVVMYGLAPFTPAEQFF; CDR3nt: TGCAGCGTTGTAATGTATGGGCTAGCACCCTTTACCCCCGCTGAGCAGTTCTTC
j_gene: TRBJ2-6; d_gene: NA; v_gene: TRBV28; abundance: NA; CDR3aa: CASSPGPWQSGANVLTF; CDR3nt: TGTGCCAGCAGTCCGGGTCCCTGGCAATCTGGGGCCAACGTCCTGACTTTC
j_gene: TRBJ1-5; d_gene: TRBD1; v_gene: TRBV4-2; abundance: NA; CDR3aa: CASSQGTGGFQPQHF; CDR3nt: TGTGCCAGCAGCCAAGGGACAGGGGGCTTTCAGCCCCAGCATTTT
j_gene: TRBJ1-2; d_gene: NA; v_gene: TRBV21-1; abundance: once; CDR3aa: CASTLLRRKGGYTF; CDR3nt: TGTGCCAGCACCCTTCTCAGACGCAAGGGTGGCTACACCTTC
j_gene: TRBJ2-4; d_gene: NA; v_gene: TRBV5-1; abundance: NA; CDR3aa: CASSSAGTPHKNIQYF; CDR3nt: TGCGCCAGCAGCTCCGCAGGGACCCCACACAAAAACATTCAGTACTTC
j_gene: TRBJ1-5; d_gene: NA; v_gene: TRBV7-9; abundance: NA; CDR3aa: CASSPGGARHQPQHF; CDR3nt: TGTGCCAGCAGCCCCGGCGGGGCCCGGCATCAGCCCCAGCATTTT
j_gene: TRBJ2-7; d_gene: NA; v_gene: TRBV11-1; abundance: NA; CDR3aa: CASSPVWWSKDYEQYF; CDR3nt: TGTGCCAGCAGTCCCGTTTGGTGGAGCAAAGACTACGAGCAGTACTTC
j_gene: TRBJ2-5; d_gene: TRBD2; v_gene: TRBV18; abundance: NA; CDR3aa: CASSPGTSGTETQYF; CDR3nt: TGTGCCAGCTCACCAGGGACTAGCGGCACAGAGACCCAGTACTTC